This T cell receptor beta chain was documented in a study of cytomegalovirus exposure and HLA in healthy donors. The PCR ran on 60 Vbeta and 13 Jbeta primers. TCRdb's copy holds only in-frame clones and misses some; the assay was immunoSEQ multiplex PCR. The sample yields around 300,000 clones, roughly 81% seen once. Study-wide results and limits: Versus the 666-donor mean, an Asian-associated ancestry cluster reportedly showed fewer N-insertions in a later analysis. The authors later found HLA-associated TCR beta chains more clonally expanded than equally common others. There were some V segments, including TRBV6-2 and TRBV6-3, excluded as indistinguishable.

Of note for this clone: Its antigen is as yet unknown.

CDR1 is SGDLS and CDR2 is YYNGEE in the germline V gene. The CDR3 runs to 17 residues. V gave up 0 bases and J gave up 3 bases, with 18 bases separating them. The origin of this receptor is a woman aged 40 to 50 in good health and CMV-seropositive. Sequencing used PBMCs. V and J are TRBV9 and TRBJ1-2; tentative D call: TRBD1 (5 bases). The CDR3, as DNA: TGTGCCAGCAGCGTAGATCAAGTGCGGGACGGGGACTATGGCTACACCTTC. Its protein product is CASSVDQVRDGDYGYTF.